The TCR beta chain described here comes from a study of T cell repertoires and leukemia-associated antigens. About the study: Samples yielded about 3.3 to 5.5 million effective reads each, 15 million to 20 million overall. Study findings and constraints: Expanded clones' antigen specificity and function were not directly tested.

The V and J ends lost 1 base and 6 bases respectively, with 14 bases between them. There are 15 residues in the CDR3. Germline V gene sequence: CDR1 SEHNR, CDR2 FQNEAQ (reference sequence). Turning to this clonotype: Its antigen remains unidentified.

TCRdb called the 5' RACE reads again in MiXCR, with one record for every CDR3 protein. The sample records more than 8,000 distinct CDR3 sequences, around two fifths being singletons. The sequencing input was CD3+ T cells sorted from blood and cultured. This rearrangement joins TRBV7-9 to TRBJ2-3; unclear D gene. The sequence derives from a female donor in good health. The CDR3 DNA reads TGTGCCAGCAGCTTAGATCTTTCGGGTCTTGATACGCAGTATTTT. Translation: CASSLDLSGLDTQYF. Using reference TRBV7-9 and TRBJ2-3 for the parts outside the CDR3, the full variable domain is DTGVSQNPRHKITKRGQNVTFRCDPISEHNRLYWYRQTLGQGPEFLTYFQNEAQLEKSRLLSDRFSAERPKGSFSTLEIQRTEQGDSAMYLCASSLDLSGLDTQYFGPGTRLTVL.